One sample yielded the 25 T cell receptor beta chains listed below, sequenced in a study of metastatic and nonmetastatic thyroid tumors. Thyroid surgery was performed in patients who had received no treatment beforehand. TCRdb re-called the PCR reads with MiXCR. The sample includes tens of thousands of clones, under 35% of them seen just once. The sequenced material came from blood. The receptors originated from a female donor with papillary thyroid cancer or a benign thyroid nodule (not recorded which). Some clones in this sample may be carry-over from other donors' samples.

This clone was counted many times. This chain links TRBV5-1 with TRBJ1-4; D not certain. The CDR3 contains 15 residues. V gave up 0 bases and J gave up 7 bases, with 13 bases separating them. Germline V gene data show CDR1 as SGHRS and CDR2 as YFSETQ. The CDR3 here is CASSLAARRGEKLFF. CDR3 DNA sequence: TGCGCCAGCAGCTTGGCGGCCCGGCGGGGTGAAAAACTGTTTTTT. Filled out from reference TRBV5-1 and TRBJ1-4, the complete variable domain reads KAGVTQTPRYLIKTRGQQVTLSCSPISGHRSVSWYQQTPGQGLQFLFEYFSETQRNKGNFPGRFSGRQFSNSRSEMNVSTLELGDSALYLCASSLAARRGEKLFFGSGTQLSVL.

In its sample, this clone is medium-sized. The chain links TRBV6-5 to TRBJ2-6; 8 nucleotides agree with TRBD2. The CDR3 contains 18 residues. V lost 6 bases, J lost 0 bases, and 10 bases stayed unmatched. CDR1 MNHEY and CDR2 SVGAGI come from the germline V gene. The chain's CDR3 is CASRHGRGEPSGANVLTF. For the CDR3, the DNA is TGTGCCAGCAGGCACGGGCGGGGGGAGCCCTCTGGGGCCAACGTCCTGACTTTC.

This clone was counted between two and nine times. V gene TRBV28 combines with J gene TRBJ1-5; D remains ambiguous. Trimming took 3 bases from V and 2 from J, leaving 14 bases between them. CDR1 and CDR2 from the germline V gene are MDHEN and SYDVKM. This CDR3 comprises 16 residues. CDR3 in amino acids: CASSFHSGFGNQPQHF. In nucleotides, the CDR3 is TGTGCCAGCAGTTTTCATTCCGGATTTGGCAATCAGCCCCAGCATTTT.

A word on this clone: Given the absence of the conserved phenylalanine or tryptophan at the CDR3 end, a read error is likely. V is TRBV27 and J is TRBJ2-2, with 8 positions matching TRBD1. V lost 8 bases to trimming and J lost 3 bases; unmatched junction nucleotides: 8. Germline V gene data show CDR1 as MNHEY and CDR2 as SMNVEV (reference sequence). This CDR3 region has 15 residues. This CDR3 reads CASCRRQGYTGELFL. For the CDR3, the DNA is TGTGCCAGCTGTCGACGACAGGGGTACACCGGGGAGCTGTTTTTA.

CDR3 in DNA: TGTGCCAGCACCCGCCAGGGCCACACTGAAGCTTTCTTT. Protein: CASTRQGHTEAFF. The V call is TRBV6-1, the J call TRBJ1-1; possibly TRBD1 for D (5 bases). Germline V gene sequence: CDR1 MNHNS, CDR2 SASEGT. Trimming took 7 bases from V and 3 from J, leaving 12 bases between them. The CDR3 loop spans 13 amino acids.

This clone was seen many times. The chain is built from TRBV5-8 and TRBJ1-2; 9 bases are shared with TRBD1. The CDR3 sequence is 15 residues long. After removal of 4 bases from V and 3 bases from J, the junction contained 7 bases not matched to a gene. Germline V lookup: CDR1 SGHTS, CDR2 YDEGEE. The CDR3 region has the DNA TGTGCCAGCAGCCTCTCGACAGGGGGAGACTATGGCTACACCTTC. This sequence encodes CASSLSTGGDYGYTF.

The table lists this clone with many counts. This sequence joins TRBV30 and TRBJ2-2; D perhaps matches TRBD1 (7 bases). V lost 2 bases and J 3 bases, leaving 13 bases between the germline ends. The length of the CDR3 is 15 residues. Germline CDR1 GTSNPN, CDR2 SVGIG (reference sequence). CDR3 nucleotide sequence: TGTGCCTGGAGTACGGCAGGGGGGTACACCGGGGAGCTGTTTTTT. It encodes CAWSTAGGYTGELFF.

This sequence joins TRBV20-1 and TRBJ1-1; 8 bases map to TRBD1. Germline values: CDR1 DFQATT, CDR2 SNEGSKA (reference sequence). Trimming removed 2 bases from V and 9 bases from J; junction bases left unmatched: 8. CDR3 length: 13 residues. CDR3 loop: CSARPPGQGKAFF. CDR3 DNA sequence: TGCAGTGCTAGACCGCCTGGACAGGGCAAAGCTTTCTTT.

This clone counts as medium-sized. This chain joins TRBV4-1 and TRBJ2-3; a weak D match, TRBD2 (6 bases). There are 16 residues in the CDR3. Per the germline V gene, CDR1 is MGHRA and CDR2 is YSYEKL. The V end lost 1 base, the J end lost 7 bases, and 18 bases lay between the germline ends. This chain's CDR3 is CASSQVGGVAGNTQYF. CDR3 DNA sequence: TGCGCCAGCAGCCAAGTTGGAGGGGTAGCAGGGAATACGCAGTATTTT.

The chain combines TRBV5-1 with TRBJ2-6; 7 nucleotides line up with TRBD1. This CDR3 contains 17 residues. Germline lookup yields CDR1 SGHRS and CDR2 YFSETQ. V shed 0 bases and J 4 bases; nucleotides not matched to a gene: 7. This CDR3 is CASSLVPTGVGANVLTF. In nucleotides, the CDR3 is TGCGCCAGCAGCTTGGTCCCTACAGGGGTCGGGGCCAACGTCCTGACTTTC.

This chain links TRBV30 with TRBJ1-3; D might be TRBD1 (6 bases). Germline CDR1 GTSNPN, CDR2 SVGIG (reference sequence). The CDR3 covers 15 residues. V dropped 0 bases and J dropped 2 bases, with 11 bases sitting between them. The CDR3, as DNA: TGTGCCTGGAGTGTCGGGCCAGGGGCTGGAAACACCATATATTTT. Its protein product is CAWSVGPGAGNTIYF.

The chain couples TRBV7-6 to TRBJ2-7; tentatively, D is TRBD2 (5 bases). This CDR3 contains 15 residues. V was pared by 0 bases and J by 0 bases, with 9 bases between. Germline V gene data show CDR1 as SGHVS and CDR2 as FNYEAQ. The CDR3 DNA reads as TGTGCCAGCAGCTTAGCAACGGGAAGCTCCTACGAGCAGTACTTC. Translating gives CASSLATGSSYEQYF. The variable domain in full, with the rest retrieved from reference TRBV7-6 and TRBJ2-7, is GAGVSQSPRYKVTKRGQDVALRCDPISGHVSLYWYRQALGQGPEFLTYFNYEAQQDKSGLPNDRFSAERPEGSISTLTIQRTEQRDSAMYRCASSLATGSSYEQYFGPGTRLTVT.

By share, this clone ranks as medium-sized. The chain recombines TRBV2 with TRBJ2-7, with D perhaps TRBD1 or TRBD2 (6 bases each). The germline V and J ends were trimmed by 3 bases and 2 bases, with 14 bases remaining between them. CDR1 SNHLY and CDR2 FYNNEI come from the germline V gene. The CDR3 has 15 residues. The CDR3 DNA sequence: TGTGCCAGCAGTGATCCGGGGGCCGGTCCCTACGAGCAGTACTTC. Translating it yields CASSDPGAGPYEQYF. Complete variable domain (other parts from reference TRBV2 and TRBJ2-7): EPEVTQTPSHQVTQMGQEVILRCVPISNHLYFYWYRQILGQKVEFLVSFYNNEISEKSEIFDDQFSVERPDGSNFTLKIRSTKLEDSAMYFCASSDPGAGPYEQYFGPGTRLTVT.

The genes are TRBV11-2 and TRBJ1-1; D not resolved. Germline CDR1 reads SGHAT; CDR2 reads FQNNGV. The V end lost 3 bases, the J end lost 2 bases, and 22 bases lay between the germline ends. The length of the CDR3 is 18 residues. The CDR3 loop is CASSFYGGVVGPNTEAFF. The CDR3 DNA follows: TGTGCCAGCAGCTTCTACGGCGGGGTAGTGGGCCCTAACACTGAAGCTTTCTTT.

By sample share, this clone is medium-sized. This sequence joins TRBV28 and TRBJ1-2; 8 bases match TRBD1. The V and J ends lost 4 bases and 1 base, in that order; junction bases with no gene match: 8. This CDR3 has 16 residues. Germline V CDR1 and CDR2: MDHEN, SYDVKM. The CDR3 DNA reads TGTGCCAGCAGTTCGACGACAGGGGATGGTAACTATGGCTACACCTTC. Translated, it gives CASSSTTGDGNYGYTF.

This clone was counted many times. The chain joins TRBV20-1 to TRBJ2-1; 7 nucleotides line up with TRBD2. CDR1 DFQATT and CDR2 SNEGSKA come from the germline V gene (reference sequence). The CDR3 is made up of 12 amino acids. V gave up 5 bases and J gave up 4 bases; unmatched junction bases: 2. CDR3: CSARTRYNEQFF. CDR3 DNA: TGCAGTGCTCGGACTAGATACAATGAGCAGTTCTTC.

As for this clone: Its ends do not fully match the called genes, so a read error is possible. The CDR3 is CPSASYAAGYTGELFF. In nucleotides, the CDR3 is TGCCCCAGCGCGTCCTATGCGGCAGGGTATACCGGTGAGCTGTTTTTT. This chain joins TRBV4-1 and TRBJ2-2; TRBD1 might be the D (5 bases). The CDR3 contains 16 residues. The V gene's germline CDR1 is MGHRA and CDR2 YSYEKL.

This clone is medium-sized in the sample. The rearrangement uses TRBV20-1 and TRBJ2-1; 11 bases fit TRBD2. V dropped 6 bases and J dropped 7; count of bases not matched to a gene: 14. Germline lookup yields CDR1 DFQATT and CDR2 SNEGSKA (reference sequence). The CDR3 consists of 16 residues. CDR3 sequence (DNA): TGCAGTGCCCCACTCGGGCTAGCGGGGGGAACAAATGAGCAGTTCTTC. It yields the protein CSAPLGLAGGTNEQFF.

This clone was counted ten times or more. The chain joins TRBV27 to TRBJ1-4; TRBD1 matches at 8 bases. The CDR3 sequence is 13 residues long. Germline V CDR1 and CDR2: MNHEY, SMNVEV (reference sequence). Unmatched junction bases numbered 1, after V lost 4 bases and J lost 6 bases. The CDR3 nucleotides are TGTGCCAGCAGTTCGGGACAGGATGAAAAACTGTTTTTT. It is translated as CASSSGQDEKLFF.

This chain joins TRBV5-1 and TRBJ1-2; TRBD1 might be the D (5 bases). V was cut by 0 bases and J by 3 bases, with 9 bases left in between. This CDR3 has 14 residues. Per germline, CDR1 SGHRS and CDR2 YFSETQ. CDR3 coding DNA: TGCGCCAGCAGCTTGGGCAGGGTCGACTATGGCTACACCTTC. Its translation: CASSLGRVDYGYTF.

This rearrangement joins TRBV12-5 to TRBJ2-7; no definite D call. CDR3 size: 11 residues. The ends were cut back, 7 bases at V and 5 bases at J, with 9 bases in the middle. CDR1 and CDR2 from the germline V gene are LGHNT and FRNRAP. The CDR3, as DNA: TGTGCTAGTGCCTTTAACAACGAGCAGTACTTC. The encoded protein is CASAFNNEQYF.

The chain has TRBV20-1 and TRBJ1-5, with 9 bases lining up with TRBD1. The CDR3 loop spans 12 amino acids. CDR1 and CDR2 (germline): DFQATT, SNEGSKA (reference sequence). V trimming: 4 bases; J trimming: 6 bases; junction bases outside the gene matches: 1. The CDR3 loop reads CSATDRGQPQHF. CDR3 bases: TGCAGTGCTACGGACAGGGGTCAGCCCCAGCATTTT.

The rearrangement joins TRBV7-8 to TRBJ2-7; 8 positions match TRBD2. The CDR3 sequence is 16 residues long. The germline V gene encodes CDR1 SGHVS and CDR2 FQNEAQ. Unmatched junction bases numbered 15, after V lost 5 bases and J lost 6 bases. The CDR3: CASSNLPGLVSLEQYF. CDR3 DNA: TGTGCCAGCAGCAACCTACCGGGACTAGTTTCTCTCGAGCAGTACTTC.

The chain carries TRBV11-2 and TRBJ1-1, with D possibly matching TRBD1 (6 bases). The V gene lost 1 base and the J gene lost 1 base, with 7 bases spanning the gap. Germline CDR1 is SGHAT and CDR2 is FQNNGV. The CDR3 spans 14 residues. The CDR3 DNA reads TGTGCCAGCAGCTTAGGACAGGAGAACACTGAAGCTTTCTTT. Translating it yields CASSLGQENTEAFF.

This clone was recorded a few times. The V gene is TRBV28, the J gene TRBJ2-1; D may be TRBD1 (6 bases). Trimming removed 8 bases at V and 7 bases at J, with 12 bases between. Germline V gives CDR1 MDHEN, CDR2 SYDVKM. The CDR3 is 12 residues long. Here the CDR3 DNA reads TGTGCCAGCCTCCGGGACAAAAATGAGCAGTTCTTC. This sequence encodes CASLRDKNEQFF.